What follows are 12 T cell receptor beta chains derived from one specimen sequenced in a study of vaccination and CD4 T cells after COVID-19. Sequenced with the Oncomine TCR Beta short-read assay was DNA taken from cultured CD4+ T cells. From cultured CD4+ T cells, genomic DNA was extracted. TCRdb fed the PCR reads into MiXCR, producing one record per CDR3 protein. This table has some 10,000 distinct CDR3 sequences, 32% appearing once. Specified treatment: 10-day PBMC culture with coronavirus spike peptide pools or control peptides (ViraFEST assay). Harvesting of the unexposed donor's CD4+ T cells predated the COVID-19 pandemic (2011-2018). Their target antigens are unknown. Material: CD4+ T cells from blood, cultured in vitro. The receptors come from a human donor in good health.

On this clonotype: Germline is not matched at one junction end, which may reflect a read error. The rearrangement joins TRBV7-7 to TRBJ2-2, with D possibly TRBD2 on 6 matching bases. CDR1 is SSHAT, CDR2 FNYEAQ, per germline (reference sequence). The CDR3 is made up of 14 amino acids. DNA for the CDR3: TGTGCTAGCACCCGGGACTTTCTCGGCGGGGAGCTGTTTTTT. It is translated as CASTRDFLGGELFF.

The CDR3 DNA reads as TGTGCCAGCAGCTCCACAGGGGGCCATGGCTACACCTTC. As protein: CASSSTGGHGYTF. This sequence joins TRBV7-3 and TRBJ1-2, with TRBD1 matching 9 bases. V was clipped by 4 bases and J by 6 bases; unmatched bases: 3. Looked up from germline, CDR1 is SGHTA and CDR2 is FQGTGA. This CDR3 has 13 residues.

This clonotype was seen only a few times. The chain is built from TRBV10-1 and TRBJ2-7, with D perhaps TRBD2 (6 bases). The germline V gene has CDR1 WNHNN and CDR2 SYGVQD (reference sequence). The CDR3 is 15 residues long. The V end lost 0 bases, the J end lost 3 bases, and 12 bases lay between the germline ends. The CDR3 sequence is CASSESGDCFYEQYF. Written as DNA, the CDR3 is TGCGCCAGCAGTGAGTCAGGGGACTGCTTCTACGAGCAGTACTTC.

V gene TRBV27 combines with J gene TRBJ1-6, with D perhaps TRBD1 (5 bases). From germline, CDR1 is MNHEY and CDR2 SMNVEV (reference sequence). The CDR3 is 14 amino acids. V was shortened by 2 bases and J by 10 bases, with 12 bases between the two germline ends. The CDR3 is CASSLSQGGSPLHF. The CDR3 nucleotides read TGTGCCAGCAGTTTAAGTCAGGGTGGGTCACCCCTCCACTTT.

The chain combines TRBV28 with TRBJ2-7; D may match TRBD1 or TRBD2 (6 bases each). Trimming took 6 bases from V and 7 from J, leaving 19 bases between them. CDR3 size: 14 residues. CDR1 is MDHEN, CDR2 SYDVKM, per germline. The CDR3 region is CASSLVGGQREQYF. In nucleotides, the CDR3 is TGTGCCAGCAGCCTCGTAGGGGGGCAGCGAGAGCAGTACTTC.

The CDR3 nucleotides are TGTGCCAGCGGGGACAGGGGAGACACCGGGGAGCTGTTTTTT. This sequence encodes CASGDRGDTGELFF. V gene TRBV6-1 combines with J gene TRBJ2-2, with 10 bases identical to TRBD1. The germline V gene encodes CDR1 MNHNS and CDR2 SASEGT. The CDR3 consists of 14 residues. The ends lost 8 bases at V and 3 bases at J; junction bases unmatched: 3.

The chain combines TRBV21-1 with TRBJ1-6. TRBV21-1 is listed as a pseudogene. The CDR3 runs to 11 residues. The CDR3 DNA is TGTGCCAGCAGCAAAAAAAAACCCCTCCACTTT. Its protein is CASSKKKPLHF.

The V and J genes are TRBV20-1 and TRBJ2-7; 7 bases match TRBD1. Germline trimming cut 0 bases from V and 0 bases from J; bases unmatched to any gene: 2. Germline V gene lookup returns CDR1 DFQATT and CDR2 SNEGSKA (reference sequence). The CDR3 spans 14 residues. DNA of the CDR3: TGCAGTGCTAGAGATACAGGGGCCTCCTACGAGCAGTACTTC. It specifies CSARDTGASYEQYF.

The chain combines TRBV20-1 with TRBJ2-7; D tentatively reads TRBD1 or TRBD2 (5 bases each). Germline CDR1 reads DFQATT; CDR2 reads SNEGSKA (reference sequence). The CDR3 length is 13 residues. Written as DNA, the CDR3 is TGCAGCGGGGAAAAGCTGGGGACGAGGGAGCAGTACTTC. Translation: CSGEKLGTREQYF.

The chain combines TRBV29-1 with TRBJ2-1; 9 positions match TRBD2. J was trimmed by 5 bases and V by 5 bases; bases with no gene match: 4. The CDR3 runs to 13 residues. The germline gives CDR1 SQVTM, CDR2 ANQGSEA. The CDR3 bases are TGCAGCGTTAGTTCTAGCGGGAACAATGAGCAGTTCTTC. It encodes CSVSSSGNNEQFF.

This clonotype was counted a few times. The J gene is TRBJ2-5, the V gene TRBV24-1; D perhaps matches TRBD2 (8 bases). Trimming cost V 2 bases and J 2 bases, with 20 bases left between them. The CDR3 is made up of 18 amino acids. Germline CDR1 reads KGHDR; CDR2 reads SFDVKD. CDR3 residues: CATSDSRTGGGWQETQYF. The CDR3 nucleotides read TGTGCCACCAGTGATTCACGGACGGGAGGGGGCTGGCAAGAGACCCAGTACTTC.

This clonotype was found a few times. This chain connects TRBV21-1 to TRBJ2-7; the table's D call, TRBD1, has no DNA check behind it. TRBV21-1 is reported as a pseudogene. CDR3 length: 17 residues. The CDR3 nucleotides are TGTGCCAGCAGCAAAGTCCCTTCGACAGGCAGCTCCTACGAGCAGTACTTC. This translates into CASSKVPSTGSSYEQYF.